What follows is one TCR beta chain and its context. Described time point: week 3, after first cycle of checkpoint inhibitor. Sampling occurred pretreatment (T0) and at week 3 (W3), after cycle one of checkpoint blockade. At 12 weeks after first infusion, RECIST 1.1 defined response for most patients. Patients with prior systemic cancer treatment, concomitant immunosuppressants, or other active malignancies were excluded. These data come from a study of blood T cell dynamics during melanoma immunotherapy. Libraries were prepared by immunoSEQ multiplex PCR; TCRdb keeps only in-frame clonotypes and omits some of them. The sample gives roughly 29,000 clones, 75% to 90% of which show up once; under 13% is in the top ten. This CDR3 is built from 13 residues. CDR1 is MNHNS and CDR2 is SASEGT in the germline V gene. Trimming cost V 9 bases and J 2 bases; bases outside gene matches: 5.

The origin of this receptor is a human donor with melanoma. This chain joins TRBV6-1 and TRBJ1-1, with 8 bases fitting TRBD1. Sequencing was performed on blood, taken from a patient treated with checkpoint blockade. DNA of the CDR3: TGTGCCAGTGACAGGGGATCAAACACTGAAGCTTTCTTT. Its translation: CASDRGSNTEAFF.